This T cell receptor (beta chain) comes out of a study of Tregs in tolerant kidney transplant recipients. Study-level points and caveats: Expanding Tregs on activated donor B cells appeared to best identify donor-specific TCRbeta clones. The small number of patients limits these findings pending further validation.

The V gene lost 0 bases and the J gene lost 8 bases, with 11 bases spanning the gap. The CDR3 is 13 amino acids. CDR1 and CDR2 (germline): SGHRS, YFSETQ. A word on this clone: Its antigen remains unknown.

Unstimulated regulatory T cells (CD4+CD25+CD127-), CD4+CD25- non-regulatory cells, CD4 and CD8 cells were FACS-sorted from thawed PBMCs. TCRdb's copy holds only in-frame clones and misses some; the assay was immunoSEQ multiplex PCR. The sample records under 300,000 clones, 65% to 85% being singletons. This sequence was found in a human donor in good health. Sequencing was carried out using CD4+ T cells from blood. The chain uses TRBV5-1 and TRBJ1-2, with D hard to call. CDR3: CASSLEAGTGYTF. In DNA form, the CDR3 reads TGCGCCAGCAGCTTGGAGGCGGGAACCGGCTACACCTTC.